Given below is one T cell receptor (beta chain) in context. Its antigen is as yet unknown. CDR1 is SGHRS, CDR2 YFSETQ, per germline. This CDR3 comprises 14 residues. Trimming took 2 bases from V and 4 from J; bases not matched to a gene: 2. The source of the sample is a study of Ad26.COV2.S vaccination and SARS-CoV-2 variants. Study-level points and caveats: TCR breadth and depth estimates may have understated total T cell responses.

Generated by immunoSEQ multiplex PCR, the TCRdb table keeps only in-frame clones and is missing some. The data hold some 290,000 clones, with 86% observed a single time. Treatment indicated: around 19 received Ad26.COV2.S at low or high dose, single or two shots; 5 received placebo; per-sample allocation not given. Vaccine and placebo recipients were sampled on day 63 after the first injection. V gene TRBV5-1 combines with J gene TRBJ2-7; 11 bases are shared with TRBD1. The source is a person aged 18-60 years who received the Ad26.COV2.S COVID-19 vaccine or a placebo. The sample was peripheral blood, taken in a trial of Ad26.COV2.S vaccine versus placebo. CDR3 protein: CASSLGTGGYEQYF. In nucleotides, the CDR3 is TGCGCCAGCAGCTTAGGGACAGGGGGATACGAGCAGTACTTC.